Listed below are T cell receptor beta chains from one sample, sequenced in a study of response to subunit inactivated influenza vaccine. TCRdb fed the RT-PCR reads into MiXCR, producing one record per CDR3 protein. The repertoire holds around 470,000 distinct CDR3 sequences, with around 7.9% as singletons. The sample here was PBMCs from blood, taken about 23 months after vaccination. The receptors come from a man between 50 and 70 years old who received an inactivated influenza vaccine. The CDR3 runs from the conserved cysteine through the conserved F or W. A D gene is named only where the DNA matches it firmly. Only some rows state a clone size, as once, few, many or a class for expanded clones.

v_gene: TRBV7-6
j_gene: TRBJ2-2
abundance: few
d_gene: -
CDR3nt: TGTGCCAGCAGCTTAGAAGGGTACGGAATCACCGGGGAGCTGTTTTTT
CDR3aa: CASSLEGYGITGELFF

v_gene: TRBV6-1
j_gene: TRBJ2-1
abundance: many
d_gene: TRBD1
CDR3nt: TGTGCCAGCAGTATGAACAGGGGACGCTCCTACAATGAGCAGTTCTTC
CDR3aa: CASSMNRGRSYNEQFF

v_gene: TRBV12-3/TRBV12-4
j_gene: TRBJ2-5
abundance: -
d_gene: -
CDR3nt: TGTGCCAGCACTCGTTTGCAAGGGCTAGCTGAGGAGACCCAGTACTTC
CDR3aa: CASTRLQGLAEETQYF

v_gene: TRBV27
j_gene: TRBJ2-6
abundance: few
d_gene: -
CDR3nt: TGTGCCAGCAGTACCAGGGTTTATGGGGCCAACGTCCTGACTTTC
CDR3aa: CASSTRVYGANVLTF

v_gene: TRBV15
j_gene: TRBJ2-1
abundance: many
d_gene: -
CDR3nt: TGTGCCACCAGTCCTACCTACAATGAGCAGTTCTTC
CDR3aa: CATSPTYNEQFF

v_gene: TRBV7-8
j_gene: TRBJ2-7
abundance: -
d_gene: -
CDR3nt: TGTGCCAGCAGTTCACCGGACGGAACCTACGAGCAGTACTTC
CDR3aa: CASSSPDGTYEQYF

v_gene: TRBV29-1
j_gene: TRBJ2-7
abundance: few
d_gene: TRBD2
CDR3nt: TGCAGCGGGGGGACTAGCGGCTACGAGCAGTACTTC
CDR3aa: CSGGTSGYEQYF

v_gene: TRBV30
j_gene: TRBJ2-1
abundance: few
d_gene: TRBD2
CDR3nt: TGTGCCTGGAGTGTCTGGGAGGGGATATACAATGAGCAGTTCTTC
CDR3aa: CAWSVWEGIYNEQFF

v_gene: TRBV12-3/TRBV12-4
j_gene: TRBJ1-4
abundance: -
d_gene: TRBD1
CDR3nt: TGTGCCAGCAATCCAGGGGGTTTTAGTGAAAAACTGTTTTTT
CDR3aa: CASNPGGFSEKLFF

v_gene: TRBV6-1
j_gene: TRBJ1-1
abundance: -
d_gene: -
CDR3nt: TGTGCCACCCAGGGCGGGGGGGGGACTGAAGCTTTCTTT
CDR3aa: CATQGGGGTEAFF

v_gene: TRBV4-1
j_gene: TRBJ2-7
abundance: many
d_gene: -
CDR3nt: TGCGCCAGCAGCCTAAAAATCGGGGCAGCTGATTCCTACGAGCAGTACTTC
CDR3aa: CASSLKIGAADSYEQYF

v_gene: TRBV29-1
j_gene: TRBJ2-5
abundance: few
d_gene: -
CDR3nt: TGCAGCGTTATCCCCTCGCGGGGAGAGACCCAGTACTTC
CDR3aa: CSVIPSRGETQYF

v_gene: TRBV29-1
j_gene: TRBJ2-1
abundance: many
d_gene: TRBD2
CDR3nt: TGCAGCGTTGTGCGGGCTAGCGGGAGATACAATGAGCAGTTCTTC
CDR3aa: CSVVRASGRYNEQFF

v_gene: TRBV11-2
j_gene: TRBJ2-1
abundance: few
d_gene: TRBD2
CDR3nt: TGTGCCAGCAGCGCTCGCGGTCCCGGGACTAGCGTCAATGAGCAGTTCTTC
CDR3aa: CASSARGPGTSVNEQFF

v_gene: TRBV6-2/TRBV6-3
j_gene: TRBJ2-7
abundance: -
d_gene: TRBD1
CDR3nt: TGTGCCAGCAGTCCCCGTCGGGACAGGCTCGCCGAGCAGTACTTC
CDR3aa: CASSPRRDRLAEQYF

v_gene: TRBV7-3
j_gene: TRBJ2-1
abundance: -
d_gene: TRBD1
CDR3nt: TGTGCCAGCAGCCCCGGGACAGGGTCGTTCAATGAGCAGTTCTTC
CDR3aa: CASSPGTGSFNEQFF

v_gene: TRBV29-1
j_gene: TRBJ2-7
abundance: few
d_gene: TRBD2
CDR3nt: TGCAGCGTTGATAGCCCAGCGGGGGGTTCCTACGAGCAGTACTTC
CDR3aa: CSVDSPAGGSYEQYF

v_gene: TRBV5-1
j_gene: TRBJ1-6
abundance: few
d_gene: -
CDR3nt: TGCGCCAGCAGCTTGGTGTCAGGGGATTCACCCCTCCACTTT
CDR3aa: CASSLVSGDSPLHF

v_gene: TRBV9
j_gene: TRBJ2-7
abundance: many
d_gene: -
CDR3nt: TGTGCCAGCAGCGTCGCCAGCGCCTCCTACGAGCAGTACTTC
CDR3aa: CASSVASASYEQYF

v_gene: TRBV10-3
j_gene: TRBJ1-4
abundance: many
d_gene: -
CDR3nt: TGTGCCATCAGTGAGTCCTCCGGACCGGAAGAAAAACTGTTTTTT
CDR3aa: CAISESSGPEEKLFF

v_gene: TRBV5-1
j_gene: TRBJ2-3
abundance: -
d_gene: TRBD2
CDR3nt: TGCGCCAGCAGCTTGGCTCGGACTAGCGGGAGCCCGACCCTTAGCACAGATACGCAGTATTTT
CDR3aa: CASSLARTSGSPTLSTDTQYF

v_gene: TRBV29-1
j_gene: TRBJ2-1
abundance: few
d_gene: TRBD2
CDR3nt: TGCAGCGCGTGGCTAGCGGGAGGGAATGAGCAGTTCTTC
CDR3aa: CSAWLAGGNEQFF

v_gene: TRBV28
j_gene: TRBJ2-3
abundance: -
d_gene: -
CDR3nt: TGTGCCAGCAGTTTGACAGCGTCAGATACGCAGTATTTT
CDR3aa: CASSLTASDTQYF

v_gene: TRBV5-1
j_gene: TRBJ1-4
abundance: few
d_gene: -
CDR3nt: TGCGCCAGCAGCTTGACGGTACAGGGTGTTAACGAAAAACTGTTTTTT
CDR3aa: CASSLTVQGVNEKLFF

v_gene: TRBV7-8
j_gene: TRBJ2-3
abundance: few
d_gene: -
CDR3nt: TGTGCCAGCACCTTCCCCAGGACGGGAGAGGAGAATACGCAGTATTTT
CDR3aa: CASTFPRTGEENTQYF

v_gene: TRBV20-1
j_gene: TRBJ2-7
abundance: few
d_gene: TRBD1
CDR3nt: TGCAGTGCGAGGGGGACAGGGCGCTCCTACGAGCAGTACTTC
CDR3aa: CSARGTGRSYEQYF

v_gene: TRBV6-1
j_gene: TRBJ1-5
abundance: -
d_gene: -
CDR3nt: TGTGCCAGCAGTGAAAATCACTGGTATAGCAATCAGCCCCAGCATTTT
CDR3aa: CASSENHWYSNQPQHF

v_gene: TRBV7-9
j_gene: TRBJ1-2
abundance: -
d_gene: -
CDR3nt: TGTGCCAGCAGCCCCCGGGCCACCTCCTCCCGCTATGGCTACACCTTC
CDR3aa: CASSPRATSSRYGYTF

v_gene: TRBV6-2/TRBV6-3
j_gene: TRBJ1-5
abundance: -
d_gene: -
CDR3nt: TGTGCCAGCAGTTCCCTGTGGGGACACTTAGACAATCAGCCCCAGCATTTT
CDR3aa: CASSSLWGHLDNQPQHF

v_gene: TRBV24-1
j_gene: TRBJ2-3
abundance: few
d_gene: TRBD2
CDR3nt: TGTGCCACCGGAGCGGGGGGCACAGATACGCAGTATTTT
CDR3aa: CATGAGGTDTQYF

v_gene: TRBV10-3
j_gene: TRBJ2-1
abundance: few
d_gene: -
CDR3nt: TGTGCCATCAGTGACAGGGATAATAGCTACAATGAGCAGTTCTTC
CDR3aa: CAISDRDNSYNEQFF

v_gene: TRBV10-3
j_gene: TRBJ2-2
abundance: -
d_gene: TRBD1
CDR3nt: TGTGCCATCAGTGAGCCGGGACAGTCCCCCGGGGAGCTGTTTTTT
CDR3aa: CAISEPGQSPGELFF

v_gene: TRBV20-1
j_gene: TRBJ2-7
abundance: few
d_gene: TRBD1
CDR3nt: TGCAGTGCTCGCTCGCGGACAGGGGGCTCCTACGAGCAGTACTTC
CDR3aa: CSARSRTGGSYEQYF

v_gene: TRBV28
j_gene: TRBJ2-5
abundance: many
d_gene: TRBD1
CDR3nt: TGTGCCAGCAGTGGGGACAGGGCGTCCCAAGAGACCCAGTACTTC
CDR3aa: CASSGDRASQETQYF

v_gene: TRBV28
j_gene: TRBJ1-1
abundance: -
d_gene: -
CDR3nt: TGTGCCAGCAGTTTAAGCACAGGGCGGACTGAAGCTTTCTTT
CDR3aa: CASSLSTGRTEAFF

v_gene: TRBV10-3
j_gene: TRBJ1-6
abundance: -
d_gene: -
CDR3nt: TGTGCCATCAGTGAGCGACAAGATAATTCACCCCTCCACTTT
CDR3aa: CAISERQDNSPLHF

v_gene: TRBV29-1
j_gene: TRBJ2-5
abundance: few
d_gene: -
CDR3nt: TGCAGCTTCGCGAGGGGGCAAGAGACCCAGTACTTC
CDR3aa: CSFARGQETQYF

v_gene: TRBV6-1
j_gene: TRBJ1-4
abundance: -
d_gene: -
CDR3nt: TGTGCCAGCAGTAGGACCTTGAAGGAAAAACTGTTTTTT
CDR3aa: CASSRTLKEKLFF

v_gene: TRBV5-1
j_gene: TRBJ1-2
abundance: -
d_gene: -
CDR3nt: TGCGCCAGCAGCTTGGGAGACAGGACGGGGGGCTACACCTTC
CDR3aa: CASSLGDRTGGYTF

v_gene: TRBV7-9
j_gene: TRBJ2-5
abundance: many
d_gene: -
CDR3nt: TGTGCCAGCAGCTTAGCTTCAGGCAGCTCTGCCACCCAGTACTTC
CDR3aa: CASSLASGSSATQYF

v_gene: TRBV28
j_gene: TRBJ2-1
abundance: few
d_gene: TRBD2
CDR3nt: TGTGCCAGCAGTTTCTTCGGTGGAGCGGGAGTCCCCCGAACAAACAATGAGCAGTTCTTC
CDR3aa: CASSFFGGAGVPRTNNEQFF

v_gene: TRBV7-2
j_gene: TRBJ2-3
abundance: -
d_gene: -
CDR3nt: TGTGCCAGCAGCAATCCTCAGCGATCAGATACGCAGTATTTT
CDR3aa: CASSNPQRSDTQYF